This passage covers 26 T cell receptor beta chains from one sample sequenced in a study of blood T cell repertoires in COVID-19. The repertoire was sequenced with immunoSEQ multiplex PCR; TCRdb's copy has only in-frame clones and lacks some. The data show approximately 210,000 clones, 89% seen once. Sequencing was performed on peripheral blood. The source is a woman aged 40 to 55 with acute or convalescent COVID-19.

This chain uses TRBV10-2 with TRBJ1-2; D uncertain. Trimming took 2 bases from V and 2 from J, leaving 6 bases between them. Looked up from germline, CDR1 is WSHSY and CDR2 is SAAADI. The CDR3 is 13 amino acids. CDR3 in DNA: TGCGCCAGCAGTGAGAACAGAAACTATGGCTACACCTTC. Protein product: CASSENRNYGYTF.

The chain joins TRBV7-8 to TRBJ1-3; D remains ambiguous. The V end lost 5 bases, the J end lost 0 bases, and 14 bases lay between the germline ends. The CDR3 spans 16 residues. In germline, CDR1 is SGHVS, CDR2 FQNEAQ. CDR3 DNA: TGTGCCAGCAGCCTCCGGACGGGGAACTCTGGAAACACCATATATTTT. Protein product: CASSLRTGNSGNTIYF.

This chain joins TRBV3-1 (or the pseudogene TRBV3-2) and TRBJ1-4; D gene unclear. CDR1 is LGHDT, CDR2 YNNKEL, per germline (reference sequence). The CDR3 covers 18 residues. Trimming stripped 4 bases from V and 0 bases from J, with 18 bases between. The chain's CDR3 is CASSPGEGSLATNEKLFF. DNA for the CDR3: TGTGCCAGCAGCCCAGGAGAGGGCAGCTTAGCAACTAATGAAAAACTGTTTTTT.

J is TRBJ1-2 and V is TRBV2, with D maybe TRBD1 (5 bases). The length of the CDR3 is 14 residues. The germline CDR1 and CDR2 sequences are SNHLY and FYNNEI. V was clipped by 6 bases and J by 3 bases, with 14 bases between them. This CDR3 is CASSSQGSYYGYTF. The CDR3 DNA follows: TGTGCCAGCAGCTCGCAGGGTTCGTACTATGGCTACACCTTC.

This clone was found once. The J gene is TRBJ1-4, the V gene TRBV5-6, with 8 nucleotides matching TRBD1. Trimming took 0 bases from V and 7 from J; bases not matched to a gene: 2. CDR1 is SGHDT and CDR2 is YYEEEE in the germline V gene. The CDR3 consists of 14 residues. The chain's CDR3 is CASSLVDRVEKLFF. Written as DNA, the CDR3 is TGTGCCAGCAGCTTGGTGGACAGGGTTGAAAAACTGTTTTTT.

This chain uses TRBV12-3 or TRBV12-4 with TRBJ1-1, with D possibly being TRBD1 (6 bases). V lost 3 bases to trimming and J lost 2 bases, with 7 bases between them. The CDR3 has 13 residues. In nucleotides, the CDR3 is TGTGCCAGCAGTTTCGGGACAAACACTGAAGCTTTCTTT. It specifies CASSFGTNTEAFF.

The chain is built from TRBV27 and TRBJ2-4; 10 nucleotides line up with TRBD2. The CDR3 runs 18 residues. Germline V gene data show CDR1 as MNHEY and CDR2 as SMNVEV (reference sequence). The V segment lost 6 bases and the J segment 3 bases; nucleotides outside the gene matches: 14. The CDR3, as DNA: TGTGCCAGCAGCGCCGGGACTAGCGAGCGGGTAGTCAAAAACATTCAGTACTTC. This translates into CASSAGTSERVVKNIQYF.

V usage is TRBV5-1 and J usage is TRBJ2-1; TRBD2 matches at 11 bases. The CDR3 has 18 residues. With V trimmed by 7 bases and J by 0 bases, 12 bases remained unmatched. Germline assignment: CDR1 SGHRS and CDR2 YFSETQ. Here the CDR3 reads CASGPGLAAKGSYNEQFF. The CDR3 nucleotides are TGCGCCAGCGGCCCGGGACTAGCGGCTAAAGGCTCCTACAATGAGCAGTTCTTC.

The chain couples TRBV5-6 to TRBJ1-2; the match to TRBD1 covers 7 bases. The V and J ends lost 0 bases and 1 base, in that order; junction bases with no gene match: 3. Germline V gene data show CDR1 as SGHDT and CDR2 as YYEEEE. The CDR3 loop spans 15 amino acids. The chain's CDR3 is CASSLETGVNYGYTF. For the CDR3, the DNA is TGTGCCAGCAGCTTGGAAACAGGGGTTAACTATGGCTACACCTTC.

The DNA of the CDR3 is TGTGCCACCAGTGATTTTAACGGGGAGCTGTTTTTT. It yields the protein CATSDFNGELFF. V gene TRBV24-1 combines with J gene TRBJ2-2; D ambiguous. Germline CDR1 reads KGHDR; CDR2 reads SFDVKD. The V and J ends lost 1 base and 7 bases respectively, with 3 bases between them. The CDR3 consists of 12 residues.

A word on this clone: At the DNA level, this CDR3 is encoded by other sequences in the same sample as well. This rearrangement joins TRBV5-1 to TRBJ1-4; 7 bases agree with TRBD1. Per the germline V gene, CDR1 is SGHRS and CDR2 is YFSETQ. The CDR3 consists of 15 residues. The V and J ends lost 3 bases and 0 bases, in that order; junction bases with no gene match: 2. CDR3 nucleotides: TGCGCCAGCAGCTCCCAGGGGGCAACTAATGAAAAACTGTTTTTT. Encoded protein: CASSSQGATNEKLFF.

The CDR3 DNA reads as TGTGCCAGTAGCCCCCGGGGGACAGTCTATTCATCTGGGGCCAACGTCCTGACTTTC. Translating it yields CASSPRGTVYSSGANVLTF. This chain links TRBV19 with TRBJ2-6, with D possibly being TRBD1 (7 bases). Trimming stripped 6 bases from V and 1 base from J, with 22 bases between. Germline lookup yields CDR1 LNHDA and CDR2 SQIVND (reference sequence). The CDR3 runs to 19 residues.

This chain joins TRBV6-5 and TRBJ1-3, with 8 bases matching TRBD1. The CDR3 spans 16 residues. Germline-derived CDR1 and CDR2 are MNHEY and SVGAGI. V was clipped by 4 bases and J by 7 bases; unmatched bases: 12. Written as DNA, the CDR3 is TGTGCCAGCAGTTCATACGGACAGGGAGTAGGGAACACCATATATTTT. Amino acids: CASSSYGQGVGNTIYF.

This clone was seen more than once but under ten times. V and J are TRBV19 and TRBJ2-1, with D maybe TRBD2 (5 bases). Germline V gene lookup returns CDR1 LNHDA and CDR2 SQIVND (reference sequence). The CDR3 sequence is 14 residues long. Trimming took off 1 base at V and 4 bases at J, with 8 bases between the two ends. This CDR3 reads CASSIVGDYNEQFF. CDR3 in DNA: TGTGCCAGTAGTATAGTCGGGGATTACAATGAGCAGTTCTTC.

The V gene is TRBV19, the J gene TRBJ1-5; D unclear. The CDR3 totals 15 residues. In germline, CDR1 is LNHDA, CDR2 SQIVND (reference sequence). V was shortened by 1 base and J by 7 bases, with 14 bases between the two germline ends. The CDR3 here is CASSIAPRGPQPQHF. DNA for the CDR3: TGTGCCAGTAGTATAGCTCCGAGAGGGCCCCAGCCCCAGCATTTT.

This rearrangement joins TRBV2 to TRBJ1-2; D gene uncertain. The V and J ends lost 6 bases and 3 bases respectively, with 5 bases between them. This CDR3 contains 11 residues. From germline, CDR1 is SNHLY and CDR2 FYNNEI. CDR3 sequence: CASSRYYGYTF. The CDR3 DNA reads TGTGCCAGCAGCAGGTACTATGGCTACACCTTC. The full variable domain, with the rest looked up from reference TRBV2 and TRBJ1-2, is EPEVTQTPSHQVTQMGQEVILRCVPISNHLYFYWYRQILGQKVEFLVSFYNNEISEKSEIFDDQFSVERPDGSNFTLKIRSTKLEDSAMYFCASSRYYGYTFGSGTRLTVV.

The chain uses TRBV10-3 and TRBJ1-5; D is perhaps TRBD1 (6 bases). The V gene's germline CDR1 is ENHRY and CDR2 SYGVKD. Trimming left V 2 bases short and J 1 base short, with 15 bases between. This CDR3 spans 17 amino acids. The CDR3 nucleotides read TGTGCCATCAGTGAGGGCCTACAGGGAGGGAGCAATCAGCCCCAGCATTTT. It is translated as CAISEGLQGGSNQPQHF.

This chain uses TRBV6-5 with TRBJ2-7; tentatively, D is TRBD1 (6 bases). The V gene lost 6 bases and the J gene lost 3 bases, with 9 bases spanning the gap. This CDR3 has 12 amino acids. Per the germline V gene, CDR1 is MNHEY and CDR2 is SVGAGI. For the CDR3, the DNA is TGTGCCAGCAGGAAGGACAGCTACGAGCAGTACGTC. Its protein is CASRKDSYEQYV.

The chain carries TRBV5-1 and TRBJ2-2; possibly TRBD1 for D (5 bases). The CDR3 length is 13 residues. The V end was cut by 0 bases, the J end by 7 bases, with 7 bases between. Looked up from germline, CDR1 is SGHRS and CDR2 is YFSETQ. This CDR3 reads CASSLEGVGELFF. In DNA form, the CDR3 reads TGCGCCAGCAGCTTGGAAGGGGTCGGGGAGCTGTTTTTT.

This chain uses TRBV10-3 with TRBJ1-1, with 8 bases aligning to TRBD1. The V segment lost 1 base and the J segment 7 bases; nucleotides outside the gene matches: 5. There are 14 residues in the CDR3. Per the germline V gene, CDR1 is ENHRY and CDR2 is SYGVKD. CDR3 nucleotides: TGTGCCATCAGTGAGTATAGGACAGGGATTGAAGCTTTCTTT. The encoded protein is CAISEYRTGIEAFF.

This chain joins TRBV5-6 and TRBJ2-7; TRBD2 matches 8 bases. This CDR3 comprises 17 residues. The junction had 14 bases not matched to a gene; V was cut back by 0 bases and J by 6 bases. Germline-derived CDR1 and CDR2 are SGHDT and YYEEEE. This CDR3 reads CASSLGSGTRGLGEQYV. The CDR3 nucleotides are TGTGCCAGCAGCTTGGGATCTGGGACTAGGGGCTTGGGCGAGCAGTACGTC.

Only a few counts were recorded for this clone. The CDR3 DNA sequence: TGTGCCAGCAGCCAAGATCCTAATCTTTGGACAGGGGCCTCTGGGGCCAACGTCCTGACTTTC. Encoded protein: CASSQDPNLWTGASGANVLTF. The V call is TRBV3-1 (or the pseudogene TRBV3-2), the J call TRBJ2-6; 9 positions match TRBD1. CDR1 LGHDT and CDR2 YNNKEL come from the germline V gene (reference sequence). With 0 bases clipped from V and 0 bases from J, the junction kept 12 bases outside the gene matches. This CDR3 spans 21 amino acids.

This sequence joins TRBV5-1 and TRBJ2-5; D gene uncertain. The CDR3 spans 16 residues. The V end was cut by 3 bases, the J end by 1 base, with 16 bases between. From germline, CDR1 is SGHRS and CDR2 YFSETQ. CDR3 sequence: CASSSIASAVQETQYF. CDR3 DNA sequence: TGCGCCAGCAGCTCGATAGCCTCTGCGGTCCAAGAGACCCAGTACTTC.

The chain combines TRBV5-4 with TRBJ1-5, with unresolved D. Germline V lookup: CDR1 SGHNT, CDR2 YYREEE (reference sequence). The V end lost 4 bases, the J end lost 4 bases, and 12 bases lay between the germline ends. The CDR3 consists of 14 residues. The chain's CDR3 is CASSLAGGNQPQHF. For the CDR3, the DNA is TGTGCCAGCAGCCTTGCAGGAGGGAATCAGCCCCAGCATTTT.

This clone was found once. This sequence joins TRBV6-1 and TRBJ2-2; TRBD2 agrees at 8 bases. The CDR3 length is 18 residues. Per the germline V gene, CDR1 is MNHNS and CDR2 is SASEGT. Trimming cost V 1 base and J 1 base; bases outside gene matches: 8. CDR3 protein: CASSEVDGGAGNTGELFF. The DNA for the CDR3 is TGTGCCAGCAGTGAAGTAGACGGGGGGGCCGGGAACACCGGGGAGCTGTTTTTT.

This chain joins TRBV3-1 (or the pseudogene TRBV3-2) and TRBJ2-1; unclear D gene. The CDR3 runs to 16 residues. V dropped 0 bases and J dropped 0 bases, with 9 bases sitting between them. Germline V gene data show CDR1 as LGHDT and CDR2 as YNNKEL (reference sequence). CDR3 sequence: CASSQDISRSYNEQFF. CDR3 DNA sequence: TGTGCCAGCAGCCAAGATATTTCCCGCTCCTACAATGAGCAGTTCTTC.